These 26 T cell receptor beta chains came from one sample sequenced in a study of blood T cell repertoires in COVID-19. This table comes from immunoSEQ multiplex PCR, and its TCRdb copy is limited to in-frame clones, with some not included. The table has around 99,000 clones, about 78% seen once. The sequenced sample consisted of peripheral blood. These receptors all come from a human donor in a cohort sampled during active or convalescent COVID-19.

The table lists this clone with a few counts. One junction end does not reproduce the germline sequence, and a read error may be involved. The chain is built from TRBV5-1 and TRBJ1-6; tentative D call: TRBD1 (6 bases). Germline CDR1 is SGHRS and CDR2 is YFSETQ. This CDR3 region has 17 residues. CDR3: CASSLTGPDLYSSPLHF. The CDR3 nucleotides are TGCGCCAGCAGCTTGACAGGGCCCGACCTATATAGTTCACCCCTCCACTTT.

J is TRBJ2-7 and V is TRBV24-1, with TRBD2 matching 9 bases. Germline V gene lookup returns CDR1 KGHDR and CDR2 SFDVKD. The length of the CDR3 is 15 residues. V shed 7 bases and J 1 base; nucleotides not matched to a gene: 7. The DNA of the CDR3 is TGTGCCACCAGGCTAGCGGGGATAGAGTCCTACGAGCAGTACTTC. Translation: CATRLAGIESYEQYF.

V usage is TRBV28 and J usage is TRBJ1-1, with a possible D match to TRBD1 (6 bases). There are 15 residues in the CDR3. The germline V gene encodes CDR1 MDHEN and CDR2 SYDVKM. With 5 bases removed from V and 4 bases from J, the gap between germline ends came to 17 bases. CDR3 sequence: CASSPMQGLSTEAFF. CDR3 sequence (DNA): TGTGCCAGCAGTCCCATGCAGGGGCTGAGCACTGAAGCTTTCTTT.

This clone was detected only once. This sequence joins TRBV24-1 and TRBJ2-1; possibly TRBD2 for D (5 bases). Germline values: CDR1 KGHDR, CDR2 SFDVKD. Trimming removed 5 bases at V and 2 bases at J, with 12 bases between. The CDR3 totals 15 residues. As DNA, the CDR3 is TGTGCCACCAGTGGAAGGGAGAGCACCTACAATGAGCAGTTCTTC. It specifies CATSGRESTYNEQFF.

V is TRBV6-1 and J is TRBJ2-1; 12 nucleotides agree with TRBD2. The junction had 14 bases not matched to a gene; V was cut back by 4 bases and J by 10 bases. Germline V gene sequence: CDR1 MNHNS, CDR2 SASEGT. The CDR3 runs 17 residues. Here the CDR3 DNA reads TGTGCCAGCAGTGTCTACCTTTCTAGCGGGGGGGGAAAGGAGCAGTTCTTC. Amino acids: CASSVYLSSGGGKEQFF.

The rearrangement links TRBV4-3 to TRBJ1-5; no definite D call. Trimming took 0 bases from V and 5 from J, leaving 17 bases between them. Germline V gene data show CDR1 as LGHNA and CDR2 as YSLEER. This CDR3 is 17 amino acids long. The CDR3 region is CASSQDRAGSFYQPQHF. CDR3 DNA: TGCGCCAGCAGCCAAGATAGGGCGGGCAGCTTTTATCAGCCCCAGCATTTT.

This chain connects TRBV29-1 to TRBJ2-3; no reliable D call. Trimming pared 1 base from V and 2 bases from J, leaving 7 bases between. The CDR3 is made up of 13 amino acids. Per germline, CDR1 SQVTM and CDR2 ANQGSEA. This chain's CDR3 is CSVEVAATDTQYF. CDR3 bases: TGCAGCGTTGAAGTAGCTGCCACAGATACGCAGTATTTT.

This clone has a single count. The chain is built from TRBV15 and TRBJ1-3; possibly TRBD1 for D (5 bases). V lost 0 bases to trimming and J lost 2 bases, with 14 bases between them. The CDR3 covers 17 residues. The germline V gene encodes CDR1 LNHNV and CDR2 YYDKDF (reference sequence). The CDR3 DNA reads TGTGCCACCAGCAGAGATGATTGGTCAGGGCCTGGAAACACCATATATTTT. This sequence encodes CATSRDDWSGPGNTIYF.

In its sample, this clone was seen once. The chain couples TRBV19 to TRBJ1-1, with no clear D. The CDR3 is 17 amino acids. Trimming removed 3 bases at V and 1 base at J, with 18 bases between. Germline CDR1 reads LNHDA; CDR2 reads SQIVND (reference sequence). CDR3 in amino acids: CASSINSLGRKNTEAFF. For the CDR3, the DNA is TGTGCCAGTAGTATCAACAGTCTGGGCAGGAAGAACACTGAAGCTTTCTTT. Looking up the rest from reference TRBV19 and TRBJ1-1 gives the full variable domain: DGGITQSPKYLFRKEGQNVTLSCEQNLNHDAMYWYRQDPGQGLRLIYYSQIVNDFQKGDIAEGYSVSREKKESFPLTVTSAQKNPTAFYLCASSINSLGRKNTEAFFGQGTRLTVV.

The rearrangement links TRBV3-1 (or the pseudogene TRBV3-2) to TRBJ2-7; D gene unclear. This CDR3 comprises 13 residues. Trimming removed 0 bases from V and 9 bases from J, with 12 bases in between. The germline gives CDR1 LGHDT, CDR2 YNNKEL (reference sequence). The DNA for the CDR3 is TGTGCCAGCAGCCAAGATAAAGCGTTTGGGCAGTACTTC. Residues: CASSQDKAFGQYF.

This clone appeared a few times. The genes are TRBV28 and TRBJ2-6; 11 bases agree with TRBD2. Germline V gene sequence: CDR1 MDHEN, CDR2 SYDVKM. The CDR3 sequence is 18 residues long. The trim removed 5 bases at V and 0 bases at J, leaving 6 bases unmatched. Here the CDR3 DNA reads TGTGCCAGCAGTCCGGGGACTAGCGGCAACTCTGGGGCCAACGTCCTGACTTTC. It translates to CASSPGTSGNSGANVLTF.

This clone was counted once. V usage is TRBV24-1 and J usage is TRBJ2-2, with 7 bases lining up with TRBD1. Germline loops: CDR1 KGHDR, CDR2 SFDVKD. The CDR3 spans 15 residues. The ends lost 4 bases at V and 3 bases at J; junction bases unmatched: 4. CDR3 in amino acids: CATSERDRDTGELFF. CDR3 bases: TGTGCCACCAGTGAAAGGGACAGAGACACCGGGGAGCTGTTTTTT.

CDR3 nucleotides: TGCGCCAGCAGCTTGGGTGGGGCCATTGAAGCTTTCTTT. It translates to CASSLGGAIEAFF. The chain links TRBV5-1 to TRBJ1-1; D may be TRBD1 (5 bases). The CDR3 length is 13 residues. The V gene's germline CDR1 is SGHRS and CDR2 YFSETQ. V lost 0 bases to trimming and J lost 7 bases, with 10 bases between them.

This rearrangement joins TRBV18 to TRBJ1-3, with TRBD1 as a possible D gene (6 bases). Looked up from germline, CDR1 is KGHSH and CDR2 is LQKENI. This CDR3 has 14 residues. Trimming took 5 bases from V and 4 from J, leaving 12 bases between them. CDR3 in amino acids: CASSLQGSGNTIYF. In nucleotides, the CDR3 is TGTGCCAGCTCATTACAGGGATCCGGAAACACCATATATTTT.

The chain joins TRBV18 to TRBJ1-2, with 10 bases that match TRBD1. Germline trimming cut 3 bases from V and 8 bases from J; bases unmatched to any gene: 0. Per the germline V gene, CDR1 is KGHSH and CDR2 is LQKENI. The CDR3 sequence is 12 residues long. CDR3 sequence reads: CASSPGQGGYTF. The CDR3 nucleotides read TGTGCCAGCTCACCGGGACAGGGGGGCTACACCTTC.

V usage is TRBV27 and J usage is TRBJ2-3; TRBD2 aligns across 11 bases. Germline V gene lookup returns CDR1 MNHEY and CDR2 SMNVEV (reference sequence). Trimming took 7 bases from V and 5 from J; bases not matched to a gene: 11. The CDR3 consists of 16 residues. The CDR3 DNA reads as TGTGCCAGCACCTCACTTAGCGGGAGGGGGAGAGATACGCAGTATTTT. Translated, it gives CASTSLSGRGRDTQYF.

The gene calls are TRBV10-3 and TRBJ1-2, with D possibly TRBD1 on 6 matching bases. Germline CDR1 and CDR2: ENHRY and SYGVKD. V lost 6 bases to trimming and J lost 7 bases, with 21 bases between them. CDR3 length equals 15 residues. Written as DNA, the CDR3 is TGTGCCATCAGGCCCCAACAGGGTGTAAGTGGTGGCTACACCTTC. Translating it yields CAIRPQQGVSGGYTF.

The chain has TRBV7-9 and TRBJ2-1; D not resolved. The germline V gene encodes CDR1 SEHNR and CDR2 FQNEAQ (reference sequence). The germline V and J ends were trimmed by 1 base and 8 bases, with 6 bases remaining between them. CDR3 length equals 12 residues. Written as DNA, the CDR3 is TGTGCCAGCAGCTTAGGAGGATATGAGCAGTTCTTC. Translation gives CASSLGGYEQFF.

The chain couples TRBV5-1 to TRBJ2-5, with a weak D call TRBD2 (5 bases). The germline gives CDR1 SGHRS, CDR2 YFSETQ. The CDR3 length is 14 residues. Trimming stripped 4 bases from V and 5 bases from J, with 15 bases between. The chain's CDR3 is CASSPGPERETQYF. CDR3 nucleotide sequence: TGCGCCAGCAGCCCGGGTCCCGAGCGGGAGACCCAGTACTTC.

The chain is built from TRBV7-9 and TRBJ2-5, with 7 nucleotides matching TRBD1. The J segment lost 2 bases and the V segment lost 4 bases, leaving 4 bases of the junction unmatched. The germline CDR1 and CDR2 sequences are SEHNR and FQNEAQ (reference sequence). The CDR3 extends over 14 amino acids. The CDR3 is CASSSHRGQETQYF. In nucleotides, the CDR3 is TGTGCCAGCAGCTCCCACAGGGGTCAAGAGACCCAGTACTTC. The full variable domain, completed using reference TRBV7-9 and TRBJ2-5, is DTGVSQNPRHKITKRGQNVTFRCDPISEHNRLYWYRQTLGQGPEFLTYFQNEAQLEKSRLLSDRFSAERPKGSFSTLEIQRTEQGDSAMYLCASSSHRGQETQYFGPGTRLLVL.

V usage is TRBV11-3 and J usage is TRBJ2-1; 8 positions agree with TRBD2. Per germline, CDR1 SGHNT and CDR2 YENEEA. This CDR3 region has 17 residues. V lost 0 bases, J lost 2 bases, and 6 bases stayed unmatched. The CDR3 DNA reads TGTGCCAGCAGCTTAGAGGGAGCCGGGGGGGCCTACAATGAGCAGTTCTTC. Its protein product is CASSLEGAGGAYNEQFF.

The rearrangement uses TRBV28 and TRBJ2-7; D not resolved. CDR1 and CDR2 (germline): MDHEN, SYDVKM. The CDR3 runs to 11 residues. V lost 3 bases to trimming and J lost 7 bases, with 7 bases between them. The CDR3 sequence is CASSFPPEQYF. The CDR3 DNA is TGTGCCAGCAGTTTCCCCCCGGAGCAGTACTTC.

The V call is TRBV25-1, the J call TRBJ2-3; possible D gene TRBD1, 5 bases. The CDR3 consists of 14 residues. Germline CDR1 and CDR2: MGHDK and SYGVNS. Between the trimmed V and J ends, which lost 1 base and 3 bases, there was a span of 8 bases. CDR3 amino acids: CASSEWGPTDTQYF. The DNA for the CDR3 is TGTGCCAGCAGTGAATGGGGCCCGACAGATACGCAGTATTTT.

This clone was detected ten times or more. The chain is built from TRBV4-1 and TRBJ1-2, with 7 bases identical to TRBD1. V dropped 2 bases and J dropped 5; count of bases not matched to a gene: 8. Germline CDR1 MGHRA, CDR2 YSYEKL. The CDR3 totals 15 residues. The CDR3 here is CASSQPTGRRYGYTF. Written as DNA, the CDR3 is TGCGCCAGCAGCCAACCGACAGGGCGGAGGTATGGCTACACCTTC.

The chain couples TRBV5-6 to TRBJ1-1; 10 bases are a match to TRBD1. The V gene end was trimmed by 4 bases and the J gene end by 3 bases; junction bases not matched to a gene: 9. In germline, CDR1 is SGHDT, CDR2 YYEEEE. The CDR3 spans 16 residues. CDR3 in DNA: TGTGCCAGCAGCATCGACAGGGGGCGTTTCGACACTGAAGCTTTCTTT. Residues: CASSIDRGRFDTEAFF.

This chain uses TRBV5-1 with TRBJ2-7; 14 nucleotides match TRBD2. The CDR3 is made up of 15 amino acids. V lost 3 bases, J lost 2 bases, and 1 base stayed unmatched. The germline CDR1 and CDR2 sequences are SGHRS and YFSETQ. The CDR3 protein is CASSWTSGGTYEQYF. The DNA for the CDR3 is TGCGCCAGCAGCTGGACTAGCGGGGGGACCTACGAGCAGTACTTC.